This T cell receptor beta chain was identified in a study of graft-versus-host responses after intestinal transplantation. General study points: Recipient marrow harbored GvH clones, some of which surfaced first in ileum or blood.

The protocol was immunoSEQ multiplex PCR, while the TCRdb copy is restricted to in-frame clones and leaves out a portion. Among more than 20,000 clones listed, roughly nine tenths were seen once. With respect to this clone: The antigen is unknown.

V was trimmed by 1 base and J by 5 bases, leaving 9 bases between them. Germline-derived CDR1 and CDR2 are SQVTM and ANQGSEA. This CDR3 is 12 amino acids long. This receptor was identified in a human patient who received an intestinal transplant, so some T cells may come from the graft donor. The sequenced sample was PBMCs, obtained roughly 64 days after intestinal transplantation. V and J are TRBV29-1 and TRBJ2-7; maybe TRBD1 (5 bases). CDR3 in amino acids: CSVEGQGNEQYF. In DNA form, the CDR3 reads TGCAGCGTTGAAGGGCAGGGTAACGAGCAGTACTTC.